The clone carrying this TCR beta chain has ten or more counts. The antigen is not known. The V and J ends lost 6 bases and 2 bases respectively, with 14 bases between them. The CDR3 runs 14 residues. CDR1 is KGHSH and CDR2 is LQKENI in the germline V gene. The sample belongs to a study of T cells after yellow fever vaccination. Study at large: Low-cell-number fractions were prepared with SMART-Seq v4 Ultra Low Input.

Study-level points and caveats: Once the booster was given, most primary-vaccination clones reappeared, at approximately 97% for CD4 and roughly 90% for CD8. Few clonotypes appeared in both CD4 and CD8 compartments.

TCRdb analysed the 5' RACE reads with MiXCR anew, one entry per CDR3 protein. The sample holds around 140,000 distinct CDR3 sequences; more than 6% are singletons and the top ten take about 0.73%. Sequencing used CD4+ T cells sorted from PBMCs, obtained 5 days after the yellow fever booster vaccination. This chain joins TRBV18 and TRBJ2-7; D may match TRBD1 or TRBD2 (6 bases each). The TCR sequence derives from a man aged 30-40 years who received the YFV17D yellow fever vaccine. The CDR3 DNA reads TGTGCCAGCTCCGGGGGCTTCTCCCCCTACGAGCAGTACTTC. Its protein product is CASSGGFSPYEQYF.